This T cell receptor beta chain was found in a study of T cells after yellow fever vaccination. This clonotype has a count of ten or more. Using its own MiXCR run on the 5' RACE reads, TCRdb lists one record per CDR3 protein. The repertoire holds 170,000 or so distinct CDR3 sequences, with approximately 6.2% as singletons. CDR3 size: 13 residues. Germline V CDR1 and CDR2: MNHEY, SVGEGT. The V gene lost 10 bases and the J gene lost 8 bases, with 18 bases spanning the gap. This clonotype was obtained from a man younger than 35 who received the YFV17D yellow fever vaccine. Sequences were derived from CD4+ T cells sorted from PBMCs, sampled on the day of the first yellow fever vaccination. V gene TRBV6-2 or TRBV6-3 combines with J gene TRBJ2-4, with no clear D. The chain's CDR3 is CATQTRRLDIQYF. DNA for the CDR3: TGTGCCACACAGACCCGGCGTTTGGACATTCAGTACTTC.